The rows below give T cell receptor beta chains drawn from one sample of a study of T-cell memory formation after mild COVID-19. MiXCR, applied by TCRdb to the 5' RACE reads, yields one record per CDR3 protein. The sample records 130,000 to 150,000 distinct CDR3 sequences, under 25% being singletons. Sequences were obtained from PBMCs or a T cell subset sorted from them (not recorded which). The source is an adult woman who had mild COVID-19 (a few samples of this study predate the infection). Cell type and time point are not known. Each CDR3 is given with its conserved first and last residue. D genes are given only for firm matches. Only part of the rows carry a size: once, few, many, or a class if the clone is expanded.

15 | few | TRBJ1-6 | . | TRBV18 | TGTGCCAGCTCACCTCGCGCAGAGGGAAATTCACCCCTCCACTTT | CASSPRAEGNSPLHF
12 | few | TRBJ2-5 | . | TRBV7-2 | TGTGCCAGCAGCTCAAGCTCAGAGACCCAGTACTTC | CASSSSSETQYF
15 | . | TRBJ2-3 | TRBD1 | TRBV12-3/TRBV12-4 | TGTGCCAGCAGCACCGGGACAGGGTTTGCAGATACGCAGTATTTT | CASSTGTGFADTQYF
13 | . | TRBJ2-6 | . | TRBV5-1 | TGCGCCAGCGCACAGGGTGGGGCCAACGTCCTGACTTTC | CASAQGGANVLTF
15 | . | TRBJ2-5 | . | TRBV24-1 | TGTGCCACCAGTGATTTCCCACTGGGGAGAGAGACCCAGTACTTC | CATSDFPLGRETQYF
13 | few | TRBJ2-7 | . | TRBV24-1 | TGTGCCACCAGTGATTTTGGGTCATCCGAGCAGTACTTC | CATSDFGSSEQYF
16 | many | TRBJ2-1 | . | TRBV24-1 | TGTGCCACCAGTGATTTCGACGGCAAGAGGGCCAATGAGCAGTTCTTC | CATSDFDGKRANEQFF
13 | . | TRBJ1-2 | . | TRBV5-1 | TGCGCCAGCAGCTTGGCAGGACAGAACGGCTACACCTTC | CASSLAGQNGYTF
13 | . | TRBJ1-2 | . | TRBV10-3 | TGTGCCATCACCCCTCGACAGTCTGATGGCTACACCTTC | CAITPRQSDGYTF
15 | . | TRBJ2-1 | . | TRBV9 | TGTGCCAGCAGCCCCGGGACTGTGTCTAGGAATGAGCAGTTCTTC | CASSPGTVSRNEQFF
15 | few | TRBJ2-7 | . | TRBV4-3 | TGCGCCAGCAGCCAAGAATCGCGGGTACCCTACGAGCAGTACTTC | CASSQESRVPYEQYF
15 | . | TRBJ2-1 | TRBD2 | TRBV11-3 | TGTGCCAGCAGCTCTCAGGCGGGAGAGGGTAATGAGCAGTTCTTC | CASSSQAGEGNEQFF
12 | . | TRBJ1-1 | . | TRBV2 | TGTGCCAGCAGTGGGCAGGGGACTGAAGCTTTCTTT | CASSGQGTEAFF
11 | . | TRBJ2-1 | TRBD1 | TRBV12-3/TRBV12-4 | TGTGCCAGCAGGACAGGGGATGAGCAGTTCTTC | CASRTGDEQFF
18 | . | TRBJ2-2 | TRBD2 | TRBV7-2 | TGTGCCAGCAGCTTATACGGACTAGCGGGGGGGAACACCGGGGAGCTGTTTTTT | CASSLYGLAGGNTGELFF
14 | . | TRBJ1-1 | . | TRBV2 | TGTGCCAGCATCAGGTTAGACAGGAACACTGAAGCTTTCTTT | CASIRLDRNTEAFF
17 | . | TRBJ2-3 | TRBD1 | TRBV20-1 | TGCAGTGCTAGCCCACCCACCGGGACAGGAAGCACAGATACGCAGTATTTT | CSASPPTGTGSTDTQYF
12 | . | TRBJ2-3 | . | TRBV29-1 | TGCAGCGTGCCGCGGGGAGCCGATACGCAGTATTTT | CSVPRGADTQYF
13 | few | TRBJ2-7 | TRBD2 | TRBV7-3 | TGTGCCAGCAGCGTTGGGACTAGCGGCGAGCAGTACTTC | CASSVGTSGEQYF
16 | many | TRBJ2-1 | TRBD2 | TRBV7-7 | TGTGCTAGCAGCGCGCAGGGACTAGCGGGTATCAATGAGCAGTTCTTC | CASSAQGLAGINEQFF
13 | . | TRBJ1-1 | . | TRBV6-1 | TGTGCCAGCAGTGCAACCTTCGTTACGGAAGCTTTCTTT | CASSATFVTEAFF
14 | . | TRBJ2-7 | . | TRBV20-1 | TGCAGTGCTAGAGTGACGTCGGTTGGATACGAGCAGTACTTC | CSARVTSVGYEQYF
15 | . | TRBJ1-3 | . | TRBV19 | TGTGCCAGTAGGAGCGGGACCGCCTTAGGAAACACCATATATTTT | CASRSGTALGNTIYF
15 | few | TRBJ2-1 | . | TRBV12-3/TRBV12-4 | TGTGCCAGCAGTTTGAGAATGGTTAGCGGAGATGAGCAGTTCTTC | CASSLRMVSGDEQFF
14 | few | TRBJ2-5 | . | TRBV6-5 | TGTGCCAGCAGTTTTTCCGGGGCCCGAGAGACCCAGTACTTC | CASSFSGARETQYF
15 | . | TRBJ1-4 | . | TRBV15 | TGTGCCACCAGCCGGCAGGGAACAACTAATGAAAAACTGTTTTTT | CATSRQGTTNEKLFF
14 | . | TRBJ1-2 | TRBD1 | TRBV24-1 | TGTGCCACCAGTGAAACAGGGGGCTCGGATGGCTACACCTTC | CATSETGGSDGYTF
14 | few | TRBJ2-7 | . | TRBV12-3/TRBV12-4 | TGTGCCAGCAGCTATATCTCTGCGGGCCACGAGCAGTACTTC | CASSYISAGHEQYF
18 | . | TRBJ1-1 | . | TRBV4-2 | TGTGCCAGCAGCCAAGGTTTGGCTCTGGGACGGGGTAACACTGAAGCTTTCTTT | CASSQGLALGRGNTEAFF
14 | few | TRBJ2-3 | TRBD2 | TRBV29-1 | TGCAGCGCAGTAGCGGGGGGTACGGGGGATACGCAGTATTTT | CSAVAGGTGDTQYF
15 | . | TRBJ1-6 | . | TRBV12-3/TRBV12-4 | TGTGCCAGCAGTTTAGGGGGGTACTGGCGGTCACCCCTCCACTTT | CASSLGGYWRSPLHF
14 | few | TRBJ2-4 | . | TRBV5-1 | TGCGCCAGCAGCTTGGTCTCCAGCTTAAACATTCAGTACTTC | CASSLVSSLNIQYF
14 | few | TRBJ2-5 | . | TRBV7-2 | TGTGCCAGCAGCTTAGTAGTTAGGCAAGAGACCCAGTACTTC | CASSLVVRQETQYF
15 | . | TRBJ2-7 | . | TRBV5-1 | TGCGCCAGCAGCCTCCCCGGGGGAGGCTCCTACGAGCAGTACTTC | CASSLPGGGSYEQYF
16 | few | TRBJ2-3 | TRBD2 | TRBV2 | TGTGCCAGCAGTACGTGGACTAGCGGGAGTGGGGATACGCAGTATTTT | CASSTWTSGSGDTQYF
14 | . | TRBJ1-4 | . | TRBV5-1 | TGCGCCAGCAGCCGGACAGCAACTAATGAAAAACTGTTTTTT | CASSRTATNEKLFF